The 12 T cell receptor beta chains given below trace back to one sample, sequenced in a study of blood T cell repertoires in COVID-19. Repertoires were generated with immunoSEQ multiplex PCR, while TCRdb's copy carries only in-frame clones and drops some. The sample has about 240,000 clones; 80% to 90% are singletons. The sequenced material came from peripheral blood. The receptors derive from a man in his sixties with acute or convalescent COVID-19.

The chain has TRBV7-2 and TRBJ1-3, with 9 positions matching TRBD1. CDR1 is SGHTA, CDR2 FQGNSA, per germline. The CDR3 spans 17 residues. Trimming cost V 1 base and J 1 base; bases outside gene matches: 5. The CDR3: CASSLEGTGRSGNTIYF. CDR3 sequence (DNA): TGTGCCAGCAGCTTAGAGGGGACAGGGAGGTCTGGAAACACCATATATTTT.

This clone was picked up one time. The V call is TRBV6-2 or TRBV6-3, the J call TRBJ1-5; 8 nucleotides agree with TRBD1. Germline V lookup: CDR1 MNHEY, CDR2 SVGEGT. The CDR3 length is 16 residues. With V trimmed by 3 bases and J by 5 bases, 9 bases remained unmatched. The CDR3 here is CASSYIRTGRDQPQHF. For the CDR3, the DNA is TGTGCCAGCAGTTATATAAGGACAGGGCGAGATCAGCCCCAGCATTTT.

V gene TRBV7-2 combines with J gene TRBJ2-1; 8 positions match TRBD1. The CDR3 contains 16 residues. Germline V CDR1 and CDR2: SGHTA, FQGNSA. V was pared by 5 bases and J by 4 bases, with 10 bases of the junction left unmatched. The CDR3 reads CASSPAGGASYNEQFF. As DNA, the CDR3 is TGTGCCAGCAGCCCCGCAGGGGGCGCGTCGTACAATGAGCAGTTCTTC.

This rearrangement joins TRBV10-3 to TRBJ2-6; D uncertain. Germline CDR1 is ENHRY and CDR2 is SYGVKD. V lost 11 bases to trimming and J lost 1 base, with 9 bases between them. The CDR3 has 13 residues. The CDR3: CASGGSGANVLTF. For the CDR3, the DNA is TGTGCCTCGGGTGGTTCTGGGGCCAACGTCCTGACTTTC.

The J gene is TRBJ2-7, the V gene TRBV19, with TRBD1 matching over 9 bases. CDR3 length: 14 amino acids. The V gene end was trimmed by 6 bases and the J gene end by 4 bases; junction bases not matched to a gene: 7. CDR1 is LNHDA and CDR2 is SQIVND in the germline V gene (reference sequence). The CDR3 spells CASRTGQGEYEQYF. The CDR3 region has the DNA TGTGCCAGTAGGACGGGACAGGGAGAGTACGAGCAGTACTTC.

The V call is TRBV5-4, the J call TRBJ1-2; 7 bases agree with TRBD1. CDR1 and CDR2 from the germline V gene are SGHNT and YYREEE (reference sequence). V was pared by 4 bases and J by 7 bases, with 7 bases of the junction left unmatched. The CDR3 covers 13 residues. Written as DNA, the CDR3 is TGTGCCAGCAGCAAAGACAGGGCACGTGGCTACACCTTC. Its translation is CASSKDRARGYTF.

The V and J genes are TRBV5-1 and TRBJ2-1, with 9 nucleotides matching TRBD2. V trimming: 0 bases; J trimming: 0 bases; junction bases outside the gene matches: 4. Germline CDR1 and CDR2: SGHRS and YFSETQ. The CDR3 has 17 residues. CDR3 coding DNA: TGCGCCAGCAGCTTGGAACTAGCGGGCTCCTCCTACAATGAGCAGTTCTTC. It translates to CASSLELAGSSYNEQFF. Supplemented by reference TRBV5-1 and TRBJ2-1, the full variable domain reads KAGVTQTPRYLIKTRGQQVTLSCSPISGHRSVSWYQQTPGQGLQFLFEYFSETQRNKGNFPGRFSGRQFSNSRSEMNVSTLELGDSALYLCASSLELAGSSYNEQFFGPGTRLTVL.

This chain joins TRBV27 and TRBJ1-5; D is uncertain. V lost 0 bases, J lost 4 bases, and 10 bases lay in between. The CDR3 totals 15 residues. Germline V gene sequence: CDR1 MNHEY, CDR2 SMNVEV (reference sequence). As DNA, the CDR3 is TGTGCCAGCAGTTTATCGTTAGTCCGAAATCAGCCCCAGCATTTT. This codes for CASSLSLVRNQPQHF.

The J gene is TRBJ1-1, the V gene TRBV10-3; D unresolved. This CDR3 contains 15 residues. Germline values: CDR1 ENHRY, CDR2 SYGVKD. Trimming removed 0 bases from V and 8 bases from J, with 16 bases in between. CDR3: CAISESPTARVEAFF. In DNA, the CDR3 is TGTGCCATCAGTGAGTCGCCCACCGCCCGAGTGGAAGCTTTCTTT.

The gene calls are TRBV7-5 and TRBJ1-6; the table gives TRBD1 as D, unverified against the DNA. TRBV7-5 is a known pseudogene. The CDR3 loop spans 18 amino acids. The CDR3 nucleotides are TGTGCCAGAAGGACGCCTGACAGGGGTCAAGAAGAGGAATCACCCCTCCACTTT. It yields the protein CARRTPDRGQEEESPLHF.

This chain uses TRBV3-1 (or the pseudogene TRBV3-2) with TRBJ2-5; the match to TRBD1 covers 10 bases. Germline CDR1 is LGHDT and CDR2 is YNNKEL (reference sequence). The CDR3 loop spans 13 amino acids. Trimming removed 8 bases from V and 4 bases from J; junction bases left unmatched: 4. In nucleotides, the CDR3 is TGTGCCAGCGGGACAGGGGCTAGAGAGACCCAGTACTTC. As protein: CASGTGARETQYF.

This chain connects TRBV5-1 to TRBJ2-2; tentatively, D is TRBD1 (6 bases). The ends were cut back, 0 bases at V and 4 bases at J, with 10 bases in the middle. This CDR3 is built from 15 residues. Per germline, CDR1 SGHRS and CDR2 YFSETQ. The CDR3 loop reads CASSLVQGGTGELFF. Here the CDR3 DNA reads TGCGCCAGCAGCTTGGTACAGGGCGGCACCGGGGAGCTGTTTTTT.